The next 14 T cell receptor beta chains were all read from a single sample in a study of vaccination and CD4 T cells after COVID-19. Time point described: late sampling 161 to 241 days after vaccination in three convalescent patients. TCRdb redid the calling of the PCR reads with MiXCR, one entry per CDR3 protein. The sample includes 25,000 to 35,000 distinct CDR3 sequences, around 49% seen only once; the top ten take about 5.3%. Sequences were derived from CD4+ T cells from blood, sampled about 7 months after SARS-CoV-2 vaccination. These receptors all come from a human donor who had recovered from COVID-19.

The rearrangement joins TRBV10-3 to TRBJ2-3; 11 bases agree with TRBD1. Losses at the gene ends were 2 bases for V and 4 bases for J; bases not matched to a gene: 2. The CDR3 is made up of 15 amino acids. Per germline, CDR1 ENHRY and CDR2 SYGVKD. Here the CDR3 DNA reads TGTGCCATCAGTGAGGGACAGGGGGCCGCAGATACGCAGTATTTT. This translates into CAISEGQGAADTQYF.

V and J are TRBV30 and TRBJ2-1, with TRBD1 as a possible D gene (6 bases). Trimming removed 5 bases from V and 4 bases from J, with 12 bases in between. This CDR3 is built from 13 residues. The V gene's germline CDR1 is GTSNPN and CDR2 SVGIG (reference sequence). The CDR3 reads CAWDGGAYNEQFF. As DNA, the CDR3 is TGTGCCTGGGATGGGGGCGCTTACAATGAGCAGTTCTTC. Supplemented by reference TRBV30 and TRBJ2-1, the full variable domain reads SQTIHQWPATLVQPVGSPLSLECTVEGTSNPNLYWYRQAAGRGLQLLFYSVGIGQISSEVPQNLSASRPQDRQFILSSKKLLLSDSGFYLCAWDGGAYNEQFFGPGTRLTVL.

The sample holds a few counts of this clonotype. The chain joins TRBV28 to TRBJ1-5; D not certain. Trimming took off 5 bases at V and 11 bases at J, with 19 bases between the two ends. Germline V lookup: CDR1 MDHEN, CDR2 SYDVKM. The CDR3 has 14 residues. The CDR3 nucleotides read TGTGCCAGCAGTAATAGGTTTCCCCCGTTGTCCCAGCATTTT. Its protein is CASSNRFPPLSQHF.

This clonotype came up a few times. The V and J genes are TRBV7-9 and TRBJ2-1; 7 nucleotides match TRBD2. CDR1 and CDR2 from the germline V gene are SEHNR and FQNEAQ (reference sequence). J was trimmed by 12 bases and V by 4 bases; bases with no gene match: 12. The CDR3 covers 14 residues. The CDR3 DNA follows: TGTGCCAGCAGCTCACGGGTAGCGGGTGGTTGGCAGTTCTTC. It specifies CASSSRVAGGWQFF.

This clonotype was picked up a small number of times. This chain uses TRBV6-5 with TRBJ1-2, with 8 bases matching TRBD1. This CDR3 has 17 residues. From germline, CDR1 is MNHEY and CDR2 SVGAGI. V gave up 4 bases and J gave up 5 bases; unmatched junction bases: 15. The CDR3 loop is CASSSTPPRGHSYGYTF. CDR3 nucleotides: TGTGCCAGCAGTTCAACCCCACCCAGGGGGCATTCATATGGCTACACCTTC.

In this sample, this clonotype turned up a few times. The V and J genes are TRBV7-9 and TRBJ2-1, with D possibly being TRBD2 (5 bases). Trimming removed 0 bases from V and 9 bases from J, with 15 bases in between. The V gene's germline CDR1 is SEHNR and CDR2 FQNEAQ (reference sequence). This CDR3 has 15 residues. CDR3 sequence: CASSLAELGLGEQFF. The CDR3 DNA follows: TGTGCCAGCAGCTTAGCAGAACTAGGGCTGGGTGAGCAGTTCTTC.

This clonotype has only one observation. The chain is built from TRBV14 and TRBJ2-1; D may correspond to TRBD1 or TRBD2 (6 bases each). There are 18 residues in the CDR3. Germline V gene sequence: CDR1 SGHDN, CDR2 FVKESK. The V and J ends lost 4 bases and 4 bases respectively, with 23 bases between them. The DNA of the CDR3 is TGTGCCAGCAGCCCTAACCCGGGGGCGGGATTAGGATACAATGAGCAGTTCTTC. Amino acid sequence: CASSPNPGAGLGYNEQFF.

The rearrangement uses TRBV4-1 and TRBJ2-1; 11 bases align to TRBD1. After removal of 0 bases from V and 5 bases from J, the junction contained 6 bases not matched to a gene. CDR1 MGHRA and CDR2 YSYEKL come from the germline V gene. The CDR3 has 17 amino acids. Here the CDR3 reads CASSQEIWGQGDNEQFF. The DNA of the CDR3 is TGCGCCAGCAGCCAAGAGATTTGGGGACAGGGGGACAATGAGCAGTTCTTC.

This clonotype showed up just a few times. The chain links TRBV27 to TRBJ1-2; D not certain. V was pared by 2 bases and J by 5 bases, with 9 bases between. The CDR3 contains 13 residues. Germline CDR1 is MNHEY and CDR2 is SMNVEV (reference sequence). The CDR3 sequence is CASSLTAVYGYTF. The CDR3 coding sequence is TGTGCCAGCAGTTTAACTGCGGTTTATGGCTACACCTTC.

The rearrangement uses TRBV7-2 and TRBJ2-7, with TRBD2 as a possible D gene (6 bases). Trimming stripped 4 bases from V and 5 bases from J, with 30 bases between. CDR1 SGHTA and CDR2 FQGNSA come from the germline V gene. CDR3 size: 19 residues. CDR3 bases: TGTGCCAGCAGCTCCCTCGTCTCCCGTCCGGGACTGAGTGTCCACGAGCAGTACTTC. Translation: CASSSLVSRPGLSVHEQYF.

This clonotype was observed a handful of times. The gene calls are TRBV27 and TRBJ1-6; TRBD1 agrees at 7 bases. After removal of 5 bases from V and 9 bases from J, the junction contained 10 bases not matched to a gene. In germline, CDR1 is MNHEY, CDR2 SMNVEV (reference sequence). This CDR3 is 15 amino acids long. CDR3 in amino acids: CASSEGTVRGSPLHF. The CDR3, as DNA: TGTGCCAGCAGTGAGGGGACAGTTCGGGGTTCACCCCTCCACTTT.

DNA of the CDR3: TGTGCCAGCAGCCCAAAGAGTCCCCGGGAGGGCCTTGAGACCCAGTACTTC. This sequence encodes CASSPKSPREGLETQYF. The chain combines TRBV21-1 with TRBJ2-5; the D call TRBD2 from the table was never checked on the DNA. TRBV21-1 is annotated as a pseudogene. This CDR3 contains 17 residues.

The chain recombines TRBV6-1 with TRBJ2-2; 7 bases are shared with TRBD1. This CDR3 region has 14 residues. Germline CDR1 reads MNHNS; CDR2 reads SASEGT. After removal of 4 bases from V and 5 bases from J, the junction contained 4 bases not matched to a gene. CDR3 loop: CASSATGSTGELFF. The CDR3 nucleotides read TGTGCCAGCAGTGCGACAGGGAGTACCGGGGAGCTGTTTTTT.

This clonotype has just a few counts. V is TRBV7-2 and J is TRBJ2-5; TRBD2 agrees at 10 bases. The CDR3 consists of 18 residues. CDR1 is SGHTA and CDR2 is FQGNSA in the germline V gene. The V and J ends lost 7 bases and 2 bases, in that order; junction bases with no gene match: 16. The CDR3 is CASNTLAGELAGQETQYF. DNA for the CDR3: TGTGCCAGCAACACGCTGGCGGGGGAACTAGCGGGACAAGAGACCCAGTACTTC.